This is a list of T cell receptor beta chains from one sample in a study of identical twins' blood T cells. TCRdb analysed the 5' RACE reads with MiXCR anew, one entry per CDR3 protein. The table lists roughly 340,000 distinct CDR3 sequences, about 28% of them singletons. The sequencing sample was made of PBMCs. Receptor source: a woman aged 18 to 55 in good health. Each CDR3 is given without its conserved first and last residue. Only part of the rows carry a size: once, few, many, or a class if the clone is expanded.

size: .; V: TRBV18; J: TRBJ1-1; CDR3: ASSTNRERTEAF
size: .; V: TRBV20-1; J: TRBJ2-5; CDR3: SARDGMRTQY
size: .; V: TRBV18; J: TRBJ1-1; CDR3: ASSPSTFISTEAF
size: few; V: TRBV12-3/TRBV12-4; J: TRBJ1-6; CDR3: ASSLHQGRSPLH
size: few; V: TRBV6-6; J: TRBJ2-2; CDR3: ASRERQGTNTGELF
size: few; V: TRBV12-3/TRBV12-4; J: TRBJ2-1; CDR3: ASSFPAGGEQF
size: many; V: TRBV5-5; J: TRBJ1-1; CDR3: ASSVTSTGKRDTEAF
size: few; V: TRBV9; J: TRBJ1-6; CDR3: ASSVLWEGSPLH
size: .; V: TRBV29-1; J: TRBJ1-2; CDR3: SVENGYGYT
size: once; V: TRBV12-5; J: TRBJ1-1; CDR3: ASTWGRTEAF
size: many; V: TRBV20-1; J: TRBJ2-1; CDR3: SAQPGLAGGSNEQF
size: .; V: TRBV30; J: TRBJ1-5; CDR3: AWSGGQGNQPQH
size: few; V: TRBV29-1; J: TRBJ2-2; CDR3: SASRSGELF
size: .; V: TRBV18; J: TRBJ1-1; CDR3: ASSTPLVEAF
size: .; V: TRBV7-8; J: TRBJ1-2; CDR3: ASSTVTHGYT
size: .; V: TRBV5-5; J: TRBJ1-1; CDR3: ASSLMVAEAF
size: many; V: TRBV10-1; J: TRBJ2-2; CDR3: ASRPDHLNTGELF
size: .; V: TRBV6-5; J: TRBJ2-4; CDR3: ASTSARHLAKNIQY
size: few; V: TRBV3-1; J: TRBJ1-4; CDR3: ASSREGGTGNEKLF
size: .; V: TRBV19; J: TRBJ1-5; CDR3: ASRGGTGGNQPQH
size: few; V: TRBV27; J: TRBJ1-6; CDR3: ASSLIPGQGNSPLH
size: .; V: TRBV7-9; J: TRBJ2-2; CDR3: ASSFKTSATPGSCF
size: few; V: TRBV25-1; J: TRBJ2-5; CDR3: ASSTGELTQY
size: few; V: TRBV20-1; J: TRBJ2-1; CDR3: SARDYEQF
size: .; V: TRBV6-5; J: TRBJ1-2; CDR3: ASSYSGMPNYGYT
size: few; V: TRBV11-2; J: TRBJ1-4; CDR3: ASSLATNEKLF
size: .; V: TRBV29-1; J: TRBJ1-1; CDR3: SVATGGTEAF
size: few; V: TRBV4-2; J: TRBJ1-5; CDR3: ASSQDGVGDQPQH
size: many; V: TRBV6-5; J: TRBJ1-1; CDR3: ASSYSRNTEAF